The T cell receptor (beta chain) described here comes from a study of blood T cell repertoires in COVID-19. Study details: Specimens from acute and convalescent COVID-19 originated in the United States, Italy and Spain. T cells, B-cell-depleted T cells, or PBMCs provided the cDNA or gDNA that served as material.

Germline V gene data show CDR1 as LNHDA and CDR2 as SQIVND (reference sequence). The CDR3 loop spans 14 amino acids. After removal of 6 bases from V and 4 bases from J, the junction contained 4 bases not matched to a gene. Only a few counts were recorded for this clone. In the original processing: Researchers report that nucleated cell counts were estimated from reference gene primer amplification. Measured with immunoSEQ multiplex PCR; TCRdb has only the in-frame clones, and not every one. That table is the source of V, J and clone size, and D and trimming were worked out from the DNA. The data hold 53,000 or so clones, with 90% observed a single time.

The chain is built from TRBV19 and TRBJ2-2, with TRBD1 matching over 8 bases. This sequence was found in a human donor in a cohort sampled during active COVID-19. The sample comprised peripheral blood. The CDR3: CASSTDRATGELFF. For the CDR3, the DNA is TGTGCCAGTAGCACGGACAGGGCCACCGGGGAGCTGTTTTTT.